This TCR beta chain was sequenced during a study of T-cell memory formation after mild COVID-19 (dated by TCRdb to about 2021). As for the study more broadly: TCR sequence clusters from the two donors were found to be largely donor specific. T-cell clones expanding and contracting after mild COVID-19 in a couple of donors were tracked by longitudinal TCRalpha and TCRbeta repertoire sequencing. Two young, previously healthy adult volunteers made up the cohort, one male and one female. Summary of the overall study and its limitations: The detection of some responding clones in pre-infection memory suggests that pre-existing cross-reactive memory T cells joined the SARS-CoV-2 response. Contracting CD4+ clones were located mainly in the CM and EM memory subsets, whereas CD8+ clones were found to be enriched in EMRA. SARS-CoV-2 specificity of the second-wave clones peaking on day 37 was not confirmed. Clones contracting from day 15 to 85 had balanced CD4/CD8 phenotypes, while a second wave expanding from day 15 to 37 was biased towards CD4+. The study covered only a couple of mild cases, and larger cohorts including severe cases with pre-infection samples were considered necessary.

Trimming removed 4 bases from V and 2 bases from J; the gene matches leave 7 bases unexplained. In the germline V gene, CDR1 corresponds to SGHRS and CDR2 to YFSETQ. Spanning cysteine to phenylalanine, the CDR3 consists of 15 amino acids. The only DNA kept is the CDR3, 45 bases in frame from the first base. The sequencer was an Illumina NovaSeq 6000. Using 5'RACE with constant-segment primers, TCRalpha and TCRbeta cDNA libraries were constructed, with sample barcodes and unique molecular identifiers added in the process. RNA was extracted from every sample with Trizol reagent. Library amplification was performed in two PCR steps, and a second sample barcode and Illumina TruSeq adapters were introduced in the second step. Sequencing of libraries was performed on an Illumina NovaSeq with 2 x 150 bp paired-end reads. As for how the authors treated the data: With migec v1.2.7, reads were demultiplexed and then collapsed into UMI-guided consensus sequences. Using mixcr v2.1.11, the UMI consensuses were aligned to TRA and TRB V and J templates and assembled into clonotypes. Expanded or contracted clonotypes were those called significant by both edgeR and NoisET, with noise models trained on biological replicates. For edgeR calls, a false discovery rate-adjusted p below 0.01 and a log2 fold-change threshold of 1 were applied. As an exploratory analysis of dynamics, PCA with hierarchical clustering was applied to max-normalized trajectories of the 1000 most abundant clonotypes. Separately sequenced CD4+ and CD8+ repertoires were used to assign a CD4 or CD8 phenotype to each responding clone. The public sequencing data were trimmed at Q25 with fastp and processed into clonotypes with MiXCR by TCRdb, which kept only in-frame beta chains. Here each entry gathers all rows of one CDR3 protein and keeps the most common genes and DNA. Clone size and V and J calls follow TCRdb, not the original study. This sample comprises fewer than 350,000 distinct CDR3 sequences, roughly 13% of them detected only once. Approximately 22% of the sample rests with the top ten.

Ficoll-Paque density gradient centrifugation was the method used to isolate PBMCs. A remark on this clonotype: Its cognate antigen has yet to be identified. No base quality values were provided; no much bigger clone lies one nucleotide off.

The source is a man younger than 35 who had mild COVID-19 (a few samples of this study predate the infection). The sample titles of this study are shuffled in the database, so cell type and time point are left out; the donor was told from shared clones. The chain employs TRBV5-1 and TRBJ1-1; TRBD1 aligns with 8 central bases. The sample consisted of PBMCs or a T cell subset sorted from them (not recorded which). CDR3 sequence: CASSPLAGGNTEAFF. Here is the DNA: TGCGCCAGCAGCCCGCTCGCAGGGGGCAACACTGAAGCTTTCTTT.